One T cell receptor beta chain is described in this entry. CDR3 length: 13 residues. The junction had 5 bases not matched to a gene; V was cut back by 8 bases and J by 4 bases. Per germline, CDR1 SGHVS and CDR2 FQNEAQ. This record belongs to a study of cytomegalovirus exposure and HLA in healthy donors. Across the whole study: From about 180 million T cells, an earlier analysis saw roughly 120 million unique TCR beta sequences.

Primers for the PCR totalled 60 Vbeta and 13 Jbeta. Method: immunoSEQ multiplex PCR; TCRdb's copy keeps in-frame clones and lacks some. The profile shows approximately 120,000 clones, roughly 74% of them singletons. What was sequenced was PBMCs. V and J are TRBV7-8 and TRBJ1-5, with TRBD1 matching 7 bases. The receptor was derived from a woman between 50 and 59 years old in good health and CMV-seropositive. CDR3 in amino acids: CASCGTANQPQHF. DNA of the CDR3: TGTGCCAGCTGCGGGACAGCGAATCAGCCCCAGCATTTT.